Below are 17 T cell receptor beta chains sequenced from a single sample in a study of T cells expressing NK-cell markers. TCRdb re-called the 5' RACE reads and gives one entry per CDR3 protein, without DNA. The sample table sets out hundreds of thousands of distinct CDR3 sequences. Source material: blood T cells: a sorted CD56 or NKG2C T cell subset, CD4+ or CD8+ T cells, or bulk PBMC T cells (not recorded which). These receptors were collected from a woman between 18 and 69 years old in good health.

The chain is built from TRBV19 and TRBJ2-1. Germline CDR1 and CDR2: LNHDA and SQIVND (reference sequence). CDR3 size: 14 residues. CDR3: CASSIGGTSHEQFF.

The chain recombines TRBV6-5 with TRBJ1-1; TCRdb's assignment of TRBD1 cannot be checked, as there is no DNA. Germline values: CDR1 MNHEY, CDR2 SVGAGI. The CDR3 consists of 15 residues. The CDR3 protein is CASSSVRGRDTEAFF.

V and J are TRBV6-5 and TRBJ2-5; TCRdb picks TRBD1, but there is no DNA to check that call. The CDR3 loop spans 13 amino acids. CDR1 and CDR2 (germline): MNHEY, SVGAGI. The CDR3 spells CASSNGGVETQYF.

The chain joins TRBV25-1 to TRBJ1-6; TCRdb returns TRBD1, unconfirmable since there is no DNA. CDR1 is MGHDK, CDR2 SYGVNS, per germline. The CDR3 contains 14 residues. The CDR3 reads CASRGTGSNSPLHF.

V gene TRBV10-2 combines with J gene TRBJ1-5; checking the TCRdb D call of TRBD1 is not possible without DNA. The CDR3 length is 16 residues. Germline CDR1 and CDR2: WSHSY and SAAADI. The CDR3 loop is CASSESGGGGNQPQHF.

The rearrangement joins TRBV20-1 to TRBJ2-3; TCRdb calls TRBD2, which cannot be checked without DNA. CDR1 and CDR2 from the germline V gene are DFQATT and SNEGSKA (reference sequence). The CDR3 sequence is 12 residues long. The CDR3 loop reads CSRAGDPDTQYF.

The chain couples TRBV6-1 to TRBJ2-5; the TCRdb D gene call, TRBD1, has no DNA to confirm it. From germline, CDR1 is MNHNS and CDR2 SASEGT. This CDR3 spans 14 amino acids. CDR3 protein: CASSPPTGVETQYF.

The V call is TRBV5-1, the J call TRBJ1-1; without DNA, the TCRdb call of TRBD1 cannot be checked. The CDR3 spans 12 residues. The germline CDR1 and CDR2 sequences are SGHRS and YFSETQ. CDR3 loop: CASNHGPLGAFF.

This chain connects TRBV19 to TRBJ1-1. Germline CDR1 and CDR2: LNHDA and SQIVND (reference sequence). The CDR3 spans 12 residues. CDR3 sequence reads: CASSPANTEAFF.

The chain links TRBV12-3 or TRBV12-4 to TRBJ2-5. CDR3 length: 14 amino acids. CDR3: CASRFAENRETQYF.

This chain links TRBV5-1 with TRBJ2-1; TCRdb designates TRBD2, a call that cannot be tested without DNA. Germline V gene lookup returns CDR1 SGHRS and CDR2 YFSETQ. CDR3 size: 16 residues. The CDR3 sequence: CASSTGLAGAGNEQFF.

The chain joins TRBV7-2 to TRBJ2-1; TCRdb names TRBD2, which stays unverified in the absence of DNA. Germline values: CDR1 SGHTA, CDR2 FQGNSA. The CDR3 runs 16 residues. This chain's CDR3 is CASSGRGRASYNEQFF. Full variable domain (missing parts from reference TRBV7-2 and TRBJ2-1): GAGVSQSPSNKVTEKGKDVELRCDPISGHTALYWYRQSLGQGLEFLIYFQGNSAPDKSGLPSDRFSAERTGGSVSTLTIQRTQQEDSAVYLCASSGRGRASYNEQFFGPGTRLTVL.

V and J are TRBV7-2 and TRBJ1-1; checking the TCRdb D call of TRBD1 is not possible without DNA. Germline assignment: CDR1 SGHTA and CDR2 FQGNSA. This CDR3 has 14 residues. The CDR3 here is CASSLDPLITEAFF.

This chain's CDR3 is CASSQGDRRYTEAFF. The chain employs TRBV6-1 and TRBJ1-1; TCRdb outputs TRBD1, but without DNA this stays unchecked. Per germline, CDR1 MNHNS and CDR2 SASEGT. The CDR3 totals 15 residues.

The CDR3 reads CASSQEGTVLTEAFF. The chain employs TRBV4-3 and TRBJ1-1. Germline values: CDR1 LGHNA, CDR2 YSLEER. The CDR3 runs 15 residues.

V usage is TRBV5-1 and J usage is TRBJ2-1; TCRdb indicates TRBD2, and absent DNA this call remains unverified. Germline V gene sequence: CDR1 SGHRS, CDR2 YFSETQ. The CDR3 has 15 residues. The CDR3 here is CASSTSGTSLDEQFF. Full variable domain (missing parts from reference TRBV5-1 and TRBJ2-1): KAGVTQTPRYLIKTRGQQVTLSCSPISGHRSVSWYQQTPGQGLQFLFEYFSETQRNKGNFPGRFSGRQFSNSRSEMNVSTLELGDSALYLCASSTSGTSLDEQFFGPGTRLTVL.

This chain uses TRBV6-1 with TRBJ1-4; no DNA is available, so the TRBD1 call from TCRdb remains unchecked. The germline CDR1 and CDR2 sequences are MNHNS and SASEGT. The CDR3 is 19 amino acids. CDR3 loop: CASTLSPQRATATNEKLFF.